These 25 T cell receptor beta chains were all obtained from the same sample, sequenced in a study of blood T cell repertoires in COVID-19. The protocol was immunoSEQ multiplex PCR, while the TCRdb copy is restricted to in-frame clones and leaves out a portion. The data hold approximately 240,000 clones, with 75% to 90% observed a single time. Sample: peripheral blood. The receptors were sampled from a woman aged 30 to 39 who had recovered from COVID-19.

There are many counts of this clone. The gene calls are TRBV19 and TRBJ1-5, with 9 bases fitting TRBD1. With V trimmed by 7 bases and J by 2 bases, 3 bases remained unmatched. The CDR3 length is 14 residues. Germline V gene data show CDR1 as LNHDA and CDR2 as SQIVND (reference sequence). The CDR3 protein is CASTRQGGNQPQHF. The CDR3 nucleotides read TGTGCCAGTACCCGACAGGGGGGCAATCAGCCCCAGCATTTT. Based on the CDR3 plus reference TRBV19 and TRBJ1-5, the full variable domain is DGGITQSPKYLFRKEGQNVTLSCEQNLNHDAMYWYRQDPGQGLRLIYYSQIVNDFQKGDIAEGYSVSREKKESFPLTVTSAQKNPTAFYLCASTRQGGNQPQHFGDGTRLSIL.

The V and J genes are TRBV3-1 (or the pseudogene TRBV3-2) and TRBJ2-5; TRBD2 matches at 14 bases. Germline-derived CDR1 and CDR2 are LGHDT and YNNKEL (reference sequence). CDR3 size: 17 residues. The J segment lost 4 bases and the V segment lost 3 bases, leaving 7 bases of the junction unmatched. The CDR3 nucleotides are TGTGCCAGCAGCCATCATAGGACTAGCGGGGGGTCAGAGACCCAGTACTTC. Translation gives CASSHHRTSGGSETQYF.

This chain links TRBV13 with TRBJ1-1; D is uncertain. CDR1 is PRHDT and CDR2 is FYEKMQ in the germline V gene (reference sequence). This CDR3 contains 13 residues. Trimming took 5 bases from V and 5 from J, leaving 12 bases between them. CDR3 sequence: CASSHMGETEAFF. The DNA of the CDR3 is TGTGCCAGCAGCCACATGGGCGAGACTGAAGCTTTCTTT.

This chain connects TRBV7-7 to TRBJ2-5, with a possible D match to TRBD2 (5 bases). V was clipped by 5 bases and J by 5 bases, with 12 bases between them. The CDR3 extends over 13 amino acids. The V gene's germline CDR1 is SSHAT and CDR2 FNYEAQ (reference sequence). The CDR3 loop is CASSLRPGETQYF. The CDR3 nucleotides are TGTGCCAGCAGCCTTAGGCCGGGGGAGACCCAGTACTTC.

CDR3 bases: TGTGCCAGCAGAACTAGCGGGGGCTACGAGCAGTACTTC. It is translated as CASRTSGGYEQYF. V is TRBV6-5 and J is TRBJ2-7, with TRBD2 identical over 11 bases. There are 13 residues in the CDR3. Germline CDR1 reads MNHEY; CDR2 reads SVGAGI. With V trimmed by 6 bases and J by 3 bases, 1 base remained unmatched.

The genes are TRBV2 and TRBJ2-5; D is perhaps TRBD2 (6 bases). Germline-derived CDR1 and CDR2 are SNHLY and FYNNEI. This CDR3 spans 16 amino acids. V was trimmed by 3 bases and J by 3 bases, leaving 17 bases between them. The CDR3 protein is CASSEPASVGEETQYF. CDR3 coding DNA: TGTGCCAGCAGTGAGCCAGCTAGCGTGGGGGAAGAGACCCAGTACTTC.

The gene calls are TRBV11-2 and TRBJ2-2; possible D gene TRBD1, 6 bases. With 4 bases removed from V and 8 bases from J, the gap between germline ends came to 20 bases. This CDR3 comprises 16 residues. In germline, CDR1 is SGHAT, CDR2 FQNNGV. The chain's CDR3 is CASSSRRTGLGGELFF. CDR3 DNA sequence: TGTGCCAGCAGCTCCCGTCGTACAGGGTTGGGGGGGGAGCTGTTTTTT.

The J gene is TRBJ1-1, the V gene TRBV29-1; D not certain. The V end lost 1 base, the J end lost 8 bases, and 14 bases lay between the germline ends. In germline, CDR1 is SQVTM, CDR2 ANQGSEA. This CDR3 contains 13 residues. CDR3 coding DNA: TGCAGCGTTGAAGTACAGAGGGTAAAGGAAGCTTTCTTT. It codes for CSVEVQRVKEAFF.

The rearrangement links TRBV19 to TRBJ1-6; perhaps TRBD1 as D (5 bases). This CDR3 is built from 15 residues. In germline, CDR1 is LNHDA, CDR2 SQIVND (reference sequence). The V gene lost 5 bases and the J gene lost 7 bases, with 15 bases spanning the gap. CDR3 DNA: TGTGCCAGTAGTTTACGACAGACTCCCAATTCACCCCTCCACTTT. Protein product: CASSLRQTPNSPLHF. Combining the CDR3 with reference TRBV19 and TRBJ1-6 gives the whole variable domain DGGITQSPKYLFRKEGQNVTLSCEQNLNHDAMYWYRQDPGQGLRLIYYSQIVNDFQKGDIAEGYSVSREKKESFPLTVTSAQKNPTAFYLCASSLRQTPNSPLHFGNGTRLTVT.

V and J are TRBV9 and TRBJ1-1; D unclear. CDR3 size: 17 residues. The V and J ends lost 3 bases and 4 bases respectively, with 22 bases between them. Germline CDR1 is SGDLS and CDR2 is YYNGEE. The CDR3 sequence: CASSAHLGLRAGTEAFF. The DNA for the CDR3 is TGTGCCAGCAGCGCCCACCTGGGTTTGAGGGCTGGCACTGAAGCTTTCTTT. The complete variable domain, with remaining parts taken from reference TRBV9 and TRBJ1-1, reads DSGVTQTPKHLITATGQRVTLRCSPRSGDLSVYWYQQSLDQGLQFLIQYYNGEERAKGNILERFSAQQFPDLHSELNLSSLELGDSALYFCASSAHLGLRAGTEAFFGQGTRLTVV.

The CDR3 DNA sequence: TGTGCCACCAGTGGCCAGGGTGGTCATGAGCAGTTCTTC. This codes for CATSGQGGHEQFF. The rearrangement links TRBV24-1 to TRBJ2-1; TRBD1 might be the D (5 bases). Germline V gene data show CDR1 as KGHDR and CDR2 as SFDVKD. The CDR3 length is 13 residues. Trimming cost V 5 bases and J 8 bases, with 12 bases left between them.

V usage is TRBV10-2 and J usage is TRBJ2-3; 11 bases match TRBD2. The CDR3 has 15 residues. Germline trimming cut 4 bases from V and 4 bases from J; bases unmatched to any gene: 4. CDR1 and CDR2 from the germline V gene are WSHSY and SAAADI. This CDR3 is CASSGTSGRSDTQYF. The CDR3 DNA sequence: TGCGCCAGCAGTGGGACTAGCGGGCGGTCAGATACGCAGTATTTT.

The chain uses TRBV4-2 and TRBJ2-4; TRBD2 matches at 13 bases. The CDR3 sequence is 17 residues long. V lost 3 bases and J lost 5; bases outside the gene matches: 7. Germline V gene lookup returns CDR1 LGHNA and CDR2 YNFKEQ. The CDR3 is CASSQERTSGGQNIQYF. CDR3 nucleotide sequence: TGTGCCAGCAGCCAGGAGAGGACTAGCGGGGGCCAAAACATTCAGTACTTC.

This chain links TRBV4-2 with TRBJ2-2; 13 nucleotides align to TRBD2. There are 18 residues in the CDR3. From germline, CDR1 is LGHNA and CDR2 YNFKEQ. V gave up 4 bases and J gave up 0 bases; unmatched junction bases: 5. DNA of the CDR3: TGTGCCAGCAGCCGGGGACTAGCGGGGCACGCGAACACCGGGGAGCTGTTTTTT. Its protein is CASSRGLAGHANTGELFF.

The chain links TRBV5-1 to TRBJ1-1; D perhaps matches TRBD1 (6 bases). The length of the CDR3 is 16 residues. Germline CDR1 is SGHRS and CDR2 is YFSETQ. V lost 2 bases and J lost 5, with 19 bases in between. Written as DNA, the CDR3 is TGCGCCAGCAGCTTTGGTGAGGGGTCAAGGGGGACTGAAGCTTTCTTT. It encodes CASSFGEGSRGTEAFF.

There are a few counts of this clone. The CDR3 spells CASSLVETGGIEAFF. DNA for the CDR3: TGCGCCAGCAGCTTGGTTGAGACAGGGGGTATTGAAGCTTTCTTT. This rearrangement joins TRBV5-1 to TRBJ1-1; 9 bases agree with TRBD1. The germline V gene has CDR1 SGHRS and CDR2 YFSETQ. V trimming: 0 bases; J trimming: 7 bases; junction bases outside the gene matches: 7. CDR3 length equals 15 residues. Using reference TRBV5-1 and TRBJ1-1 for the parts outside the CDR3, the full variable domain is KAGVTQTPRYLIKTRGQQVTLSCSPISGHRSVSWYQQTPGQGLQFLFEYFSETQRNKGNFPGRFSGRQFSNSRSEMNVSTLELGDSALYLCASSLVETGGIEAFFGQGTRLTVV.

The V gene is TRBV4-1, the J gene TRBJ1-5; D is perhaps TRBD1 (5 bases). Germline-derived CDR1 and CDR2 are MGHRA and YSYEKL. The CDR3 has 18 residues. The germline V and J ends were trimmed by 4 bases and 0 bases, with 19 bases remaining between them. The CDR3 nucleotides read TGCGCCAGCAGCCCAAAACTCGGGGGGGAGGGTAGCAATCAGCCCCAGCATTTT. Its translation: CASSPKLGGEGSNQPQHF.

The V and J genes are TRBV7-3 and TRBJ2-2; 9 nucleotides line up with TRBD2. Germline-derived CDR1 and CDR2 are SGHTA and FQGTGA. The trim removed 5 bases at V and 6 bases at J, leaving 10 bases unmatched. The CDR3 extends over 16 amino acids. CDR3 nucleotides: TGTGCCAGCAGCCCCATTGCGGGGGGGCAAGCCGGGGAGCTGTTTTTT. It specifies CASSPIAGGQAGELFF.

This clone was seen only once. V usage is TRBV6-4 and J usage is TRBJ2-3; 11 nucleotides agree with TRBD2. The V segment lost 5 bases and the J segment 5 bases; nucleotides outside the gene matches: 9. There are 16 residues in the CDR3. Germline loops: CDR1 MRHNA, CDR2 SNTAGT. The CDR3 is CASSQISGGARDTQYF. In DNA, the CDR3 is TGTGCCAGCAGTCAAATTAGCGGGGGGGCCAGAGATACGCAGTATTTT.

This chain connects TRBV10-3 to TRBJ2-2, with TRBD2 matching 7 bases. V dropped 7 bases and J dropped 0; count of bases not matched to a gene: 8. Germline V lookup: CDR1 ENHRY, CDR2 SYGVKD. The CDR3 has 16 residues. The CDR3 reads CAITSRGDPNTGELFF. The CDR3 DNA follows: TGTGCCATCACCTCCCGGGGGGACCCGAACACCGGGGAGCTGTTTTTT.

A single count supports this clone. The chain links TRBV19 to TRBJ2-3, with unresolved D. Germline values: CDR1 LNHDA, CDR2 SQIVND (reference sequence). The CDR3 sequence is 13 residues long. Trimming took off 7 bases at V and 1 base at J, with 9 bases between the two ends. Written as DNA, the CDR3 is TGTGCCAGTAATATTGCGGGCACAGATACGCAGTATTTT. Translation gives CASNIAGTDTQYF.

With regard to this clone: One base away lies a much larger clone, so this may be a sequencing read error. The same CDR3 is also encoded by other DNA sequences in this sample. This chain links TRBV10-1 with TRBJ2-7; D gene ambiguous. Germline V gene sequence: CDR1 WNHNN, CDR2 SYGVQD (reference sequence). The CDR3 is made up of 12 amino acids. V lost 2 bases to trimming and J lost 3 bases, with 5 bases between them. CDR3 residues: CASSEPGYEQYF. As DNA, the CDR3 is TGCGCCAGCAGTGAGCCGGGCTACGAGCAGTACTTC.

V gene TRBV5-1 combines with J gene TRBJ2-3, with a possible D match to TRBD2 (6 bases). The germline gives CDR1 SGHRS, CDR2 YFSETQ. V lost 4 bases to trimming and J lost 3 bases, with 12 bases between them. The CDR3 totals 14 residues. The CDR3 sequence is CASSLNLATDTQYF. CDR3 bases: TGCGCCAGCAGCCTAAACCTAGCGACAGATACGCAGTATTTT.

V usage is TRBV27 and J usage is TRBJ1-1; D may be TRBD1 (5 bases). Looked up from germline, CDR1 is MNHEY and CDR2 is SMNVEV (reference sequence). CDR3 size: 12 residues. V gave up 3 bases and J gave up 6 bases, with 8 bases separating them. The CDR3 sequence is CASSFGGAEAFF. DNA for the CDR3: TGTGCCAGCAGTTTCGGGGGGGCTGAAGCTTTCTTT.

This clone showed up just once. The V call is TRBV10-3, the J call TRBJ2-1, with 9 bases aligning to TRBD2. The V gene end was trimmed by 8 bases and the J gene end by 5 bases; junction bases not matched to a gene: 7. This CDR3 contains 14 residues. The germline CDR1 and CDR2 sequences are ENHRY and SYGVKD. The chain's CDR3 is CAIGGRERDNEQFF. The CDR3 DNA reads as TGTGCCATCGGCGGGAGGGAGCGGGACAATGAGCAGTTCTTC.